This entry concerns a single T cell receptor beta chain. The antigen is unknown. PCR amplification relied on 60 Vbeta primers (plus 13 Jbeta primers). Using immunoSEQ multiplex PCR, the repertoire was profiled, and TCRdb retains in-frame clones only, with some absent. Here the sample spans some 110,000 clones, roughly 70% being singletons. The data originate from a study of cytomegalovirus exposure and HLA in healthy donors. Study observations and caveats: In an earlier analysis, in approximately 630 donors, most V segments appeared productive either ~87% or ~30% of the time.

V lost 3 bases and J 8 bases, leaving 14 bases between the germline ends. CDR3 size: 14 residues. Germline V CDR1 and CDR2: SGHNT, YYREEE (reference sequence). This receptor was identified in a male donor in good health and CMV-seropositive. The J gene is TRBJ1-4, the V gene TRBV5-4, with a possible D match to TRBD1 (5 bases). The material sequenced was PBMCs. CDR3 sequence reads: CASSSPGGREKLFF. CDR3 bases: TGTGCCAGCAGCTCACCGGGGGGTCGGGAAAAACTGTTTTTT.